Below, one TCR beta chain is given with its context. The CDR3 has 16 amino acids. Germline V gene lookup returns CDR1 WSHSY and CDR2 SAAADI. V was clipped by 2 bases and J by 6 bases; unmatched bases: 9. The data belong to a study of blood T cell repertoires in COVID-19. Study summary: COVID-19 samples, acute and convalescent, were from the United States, Italy and Spain.

As handled by the study authors: The assay estimated nucleated cells by amplifying reference gene primers. Produced via immunoSEQ multiplex PCR; TCRdb's table is partial and in-frame only. For V, J and clone size, that table is used; D and trimming come from the DNA. This table holds about 110,000 clones, around 79% found once. This TCR was recovered from a man between 65 and 79 years old with active or convalescent COVID-19. Sample: peripheral blood. This chain connects TRBV10-2 to TRBJ2-3; the match to TRBD2 covers 9 bases. DNA for the CDR3: TGCGCCAGCAGTGAGCGCCGAGCGGGGGGCCTTGATACGCAGTATTTT. Translating gives CASSERRAGGLDTQYF.